These T cell receptor beta chains were read from a single sample in a study of OX40 agonist ivuxolimab in advanced cancers. Clones were read by immunoSEQ multiplex PCR, and TCRdb kept only the in-frame ones, dropping some. The sample has more than 50,000 clones, 80% to 90% seen once; the top ten hold around 0.6%. This material consisted of CD4+ or CD8+ T cells sorted from blood, taken in a trial of the OX40 agonist ivuxolimab. These receptors all stem from an adult with an advanced solid tumor such as melanoma, head and neck, liver or kidney cancer. Each CDR3 is given with its conserved first and last residue. A D gene is named only where the DNA matches it firmly. Where a row states a size, it is once, few, many or the class of an expanded clone; other rows omit it.

J gene | clone size | V gene | D gene | CDR3 DNA | CDR3 protein
TRBJ1-2 | . | TRBV9 | . | TGTGCCAGCAGCCCAGGACAGTCCTATGGCTACACCTTC | CASSPGQSYGYTF
TRBJ2-7 | . | TRBV6-5 | TRBD2 | TGTGCCAGCAGACGGACTAGCGGGAGTGTCGAGCAGTACTTC | CASRRTSGSVEQYF
TRBJ1-4 | . | TRBV5-1 | . | TGCGCCAGCAGCTTGGCCGTCGGGGTTTCGAATGAAAAACTGTTTTTT | CASSLAVGVSNEKLFF
TRBJ2-4 | . | TRBV10-2 | . | TGCGCCAGCAGTGAGATGGGCCGGAGCAAAAACATTCAGTACTTC | CASSEMGRSKNIQYF
TRBJ2-1 | . | TRBV27 | . | TGTGCCAGCAGTTTCGGCTCACTCTCCTACAATGAGCAGTTCTTC | CASSFGSLSYNEQFF
TRBJ1-2 | . | TRBV12-1 | . | TGTGCCAGCAGCTTTAGCCAGAACCTAAGCTATGGCTACACCTTC | CASSFSQNLSYGYTF
TRBJ2-7 | . | TRBV18 | TRBD2 | TGTGCCAGCTCACCATTAGTGACTAGCGGGGGGAACTACGAGCAGTACTTC | CASSPLVTSGGNYEQYF
TRBJ1-6 | . | TRBV19 | TRBD1 | TGTGCCAGTAGGACCGACAGGGGGCAATCACCCCTCCACTTT | CASRTDRGQSPLHF
TRBJ1-1 | . | TRBV11-2 | . | TGTGCCAGCAGCTTAGACAGGCGGGCTGAAGCTTTCTTT | CASSLDRRAEAFF
TRBJ2-7 | . | TRBV29-1 | TRBD1 | TGCAGCGTACATACCCAGGACAGGGGGTCGCAGTACTTC | CSVHTQDRGSQYF
TRBJ2-1 | . | TRBV14 | . | TGTGCCAGCAGCCAGGTTAATTTACGAAGTCGGGAATACAATGAGCAGTTCTTC | CASSQVNLRSREYNEQFF
TRBJ1-4 | once | TRBV7-9 | TRBD1 | TGTGCCAGCAGCTCGGGACAGGGAGAAAAACTGTTTTTT | CASSSGQGEKLFF
TRBJ2-5 | . | TRBV6-1 | . | TGTGCCAGCAGTGAATCAAGAGGACAGACCCAGTACTTC | CASSESRGQTQYF
TRBJ2-3 | . | TRBV7-3 | . | TGTGCCAGCAGCTTCGGGGGTACCACAGATACGCAGTATTTT | CASSFGGTTDTQYF
TRBJ2-7 | . | TRBV5-5 | TRBD1 | TGTGCCAGCAGCCTACTCCTGCGGGACAGGGGGTTTAGCTCCTACGAGCAGTACTTC | CASSLLLRDRGFSSYEQYF
TRBJ2-6 | few | TRBV9 | . | TGTGCCAGCAGCCCCTCCCGCGGTACCGGGGCCAACGTCCTGACTTTC | CASSPSRGTGANVLTF
TRBJ1-1 | . | TRBV4-3 | . | TGCGCCAGCAGCCAAGTCGGGGGCGTAAGGCGTACTGAAGCTTTCTTT | CASSQVGGVRRTEAFF
TRBJ1-1 | . | TRBV29-1 | . | TGCAGCGCCCCCCTTCAGGGGTATGTGGGTGCTTTCTTT | CSAPLQGYVGAFF
TRBJ2-3 | . | TRBV4-2 | . | TGTGCCAGCAGCCAAGATCGATTTCAGGGAACAGATACGCAGTATTTT | CASSQDRFQGTDTQYF
TRBJ2-5 | . | TRBV6-5 | . | TGTGCCAGCAGGGGGGGGAGGGGGGAGACCCAGTACTTC | CASRGGRGETQYF
TRBJ2-3 | . | TRBV19 | TRBD2 | TGTGCCAGTAGTCTAGCGGGGGCCGCAGATACGCAGTATTTT | CASSLAGAADTQYF
TRBJ2-7 | . | TRBV29-1 | . | TGCAGCGTTGGTTCACAGGCGAGCTCCTACGAGCAGTACTTC | CSVGSQASSYEQYF
TRBJ1-5 | . | TRBV7-9 | . | TGTGCCAGCAGTCCCGACGGAAATAGCAATCAGCCCCAGCATTTT | CASSPDGNSNQPQHF
TRBJ2-3 | . | TRBV28 | . | TGTGCCAGCAGCCCCTCCGTCAGGGTGGGGACAGATACGCAGTATTTT | CASSPSVRVGTDTQYF
TRBJ2-3 | . | TRBV19 | . | TGTGCCAGTAGTCCTCACCCTTCGCCCGCCACAGATACGCAGTATTTT | CASSPHPSPATDTQYF
TRBJ1-5 | few | TRBV28 | . | TGTGCCAGCAGCTCCGGAGGTTCAGGGCGTTTGCATCAGCCCCAGCATTTT | CASSSGGSGRLHQPQHF
TRBJ2-1 | . | TRBV19 | . | TGTGCCAGCCACGCAGGTCGGCCGGGCTACAATGAGCAGTTCTTC | CASHAGRPGYNEQFF
TRBJ1-2 | few | TRBV27 | . | TGTGCCAGCAGTTCGTCTACACGGACCTATGGCTACACCTTC | CASSSSTRTYGYTF
TRBJ2-2 | . | TRBV2 | . | TGTGCCAGCAGTGGACAACGTTCGAACACCGGGGAGCTGTTTTTT | CASSGQRSNTGELFF
TRBJ2-2 | . | TRBV9 | . | TGTGCCAGCAGCGTAGATCCCGGGGCCCCCGGGGAGCTGTTTTTT | CASSVDPGAPGELFF
TRBJ2-6 | . | TRBV19 | . | TGTGCCAGTAGTCCCCCTCGGCAGGGAAGCTCTGGGGCCAACGTCCTGACTTTC | CASSPPRQGSSGANVLTF
TRBJ1-5 | . | TRBV7-2 | . | TGTGCCAGCAGCTTAGGGGGGTATAGCAATCAGCCCCAGCATTTT | CASSLGGYSNQPQHF
TRBJ2-3 | . | TRBV28 | . | TGTGCCAGCAGTGCATGGGGCAGGGGAGCAGATACGCAGTATTTT | CASSAWGRGADTQYF
TRBJ2-1 | . | TRBV5-1 | TRBD1 | TGCGCCAGCAGCTTGCAACAGGGGCTCTCCAATGAGCAGTTCTTC | CASSLQQGLSNEQFF
TRBJ2-1 | . | TRBV7-2 | TRBD2 | TGTGCCAGCAGCTTACGTCTAGCGGGGGGCCTCAGCTCCTACAATGAGCAGTTCTTC | CASSLRLAGGLSSYNEQFF
TRBJ2-7 | . | TRBV7-6 | . | TGTGCCAGCAGCCTAAACCGAGGGGAGCAGTACTTC | CASSLNRGEQYF
TRBJ1-2 | . | TRBV5-1 | TRBD1 | TGCGCCAGCAGCTTGGGGCCAGGGGGCGGCTACACCTTC | CASSLGPGGGYTF
TRBJ2-7 | few | TRBV10-3 | . | TGTGCCATCAGGGAACAGCCGGCCTACGAGCAGTACTTC | CAIREQPAYEQYF
TRBJ2-3 | . | TRBV7-2 | TRBD2 | TGTGCCAGCAGCCCCGCGTATAGCGGGAGAGGTGCGGATACGCAGTATTTT | CASSPAYSGRGADTQYF
TRBJ2-1 | . | TRBV4-3 | . | TGCGCCAGCAGCCAAGGAAGCACAGGGCGTCGGGAGCAGTTCTTC | CASSQGSTGRREQFF
TRBJ2-3 | . | TRBV30 | TRBD2 | TGTGCCTGGACCATAGCGGGAGGGGGAGGGGGCACAGATACGCAGTATTTT | CAWTIAGGGGGTDTQYF
TRBJ2-7 | . | TRBV5-4 | . | TGTGCCAGCAGCTTGGCGGCCGTAGACGAGCAGTACTTC | CASSLAAVDEQYF
TRBJ2-2 | . | TRBV29-1 | . | TGCAGCGTTGGAAACGGGACTGTCACCGGGGAGCTGTTTTTT | CSVGNGTVTGELFF
TRBJ2-7 | . | TRBV12-5 | TRBD1 | TGTGCTAGTGGTCGCGGGACAGGGGCGCACGAGCAGTACTTC | CASGRGTGAHEQYF
TRBJ2-5 | . | TRBV5-6 | . | TGTGCCAGCAGCTTGGTTGGGGGAGAGACCCAGTACTTC | CASSLVGGETQYF
TRBJ2-2 | . | TRBV13 | TRBD1 | TGTGCCAGCAGCCCGCGACAGGGGCGCGCGACCGGGGAGCTGTTTTTT | CASSPRQGRATGELFF
TRBJ1-4 | once | TRBV19 | . | TGTGCCAGTAGTATAGGACCAGGGTCTAATGAAAAACTGTTTTTT | CASSIGPGSNEKLFF
TRBJ2-6 | . | TRBV5-4 | TRBD1 | TGTGCCAGCAGCAAGGACAGGGTTCACGTCCTGACTTTC | CASSKDRVHVLTF
TRBJ1-4 | . | TRBV5-1 | . | TGCGCCAGCCCCCCTGGGGCAACTAATGAAAAACTGTTTTTT | CASPPGATNEKLFF
TRBJ1-4 | . | TRBV7-3 | . | TGTGCCAGCAGCTTAGACCGGAATGAAAAACTGTTTTTT | CASSLDRNEKLFF
TRBJ1-2 | . | TRBV11-2 | . | TGTGCCAGCAGCACAGTAAACTATGGCTACACCTTC | CASSTVNYGYTF
TRBJ1-4 | . | TRBV5-5 | TRBD1 | TGTGCCAGCAGCGTGGACAGGCGCCATGAAAAACTGTTTTTT | CASSVDRRHEKLFF
TRBJ1-2 | . | TRBV28 | . | TGTGCCAGCATTGGTGTTCGGGTCGGCTACACCTTC | CASIGVRVGYTF
TRBJ1-1 | . | TRBV29-1 | . | TGCAGCGCTCCTAGCTTCACGGGGGTGAACACTGAAGCTTTCTTT | CSAPSFTGVNTEAFF
TRBJ2-5 | medium-sized | TRBV2 | TRBD2 | TGTGCCAGCAGTGAACGAGGGGAGGGGGAGACCCAGTACTTC | CASSERGEGETQYF
TRBJ2-1 | . | TRBV11-2 | . | TGTGCCAGCAGCTTAGTGGCGAATGAGCAGTTCTTC | CASSLVANEQFF
TRBJ2-5 | . | TRBV19 | . | TGTGCCAGTAGTATAGTTACAGGCCTACAAGAGACCCAGTACTTC | CASSIVTGLQETQYF